This T cell receptor (beta chain) was found in a study of glioma-infiltrating T cells after dendritic cell vaccination. This clone was detected only once. TCRdb's copy holds only in-frame clones and misses some; the assay was immunoSEQ multiplex PCR. The data contain tens of thousands of clones, roughly 79% of them seen just once; the ten biggest clones take up approximately 7.9%. The germline gives CDR1 SGHTA, CDR2 FQGTGA. Trimming took 6 bases from V and 4 from J; bases not matched to a gene: 5. CDR3 length: 13 amino acids. This chain links TRBV7-3 with TRBJ1-1, with 7 positions matching TRBD1. This receptor was identified in a human donor with glioblastoma. The sample in question was blood, obtained before dendritic cell vaccination. The CDR3 spells CASSSNRGTEAFF. The CDR3 nucleotides are TGTGCCAGCAGTTCTAACAGGGGCACTGAAGCTTTCTTT.